This T cell receptor (beta chain) originates from a study of cytomegalovirus exposure and HLA in healthy donors. In the study overall: In a previous analysis, approximately 110 million unique TCR beta sequences were found from 150 million to 200 million T cells.

The PCR employed 60 Vbeta primers together with 13 Jbeta primers. Some clones are missing from TCRdb's copy, which holds only in-frame ones; the method was immunoSEQ multiplex PCR. The data hold about 160,000 clones, with around 84% observed a single time. Points from the study as a whole: Investigators reported 164 TCR beta chains as tied to cytomegalovirus. There were reportedly fewer N-insertions in an Asian-associated ancestry cluster than the roughly 700-donor mean, in a later analysis. Apparent HLA restriction characterized most CMV-associated TCR beta chains in a later analysis.

About this clone: Its antigen is unidentified.

The TCR originated in a woman aged 40 to 50 in good health and CMV-seronegative. Source material: PBMCs.

The CDR3 region is CASSSQSNSGANVLTF. The CDR3 DNA sequence: TGCGCCAGCAGCTCCCAGTCCAACTCTGGGGCCAACGTCCTGACTTTC. The chain uses TRBV5-1 and TRBJ2-6; D is uncertain. The CDR3 covers 16 residues. In germline, CDR1 is SGHRS, CDR2 YFSETQ. V lost 3 bases and J lost 0, with 10 bases in between.